This entry describes one T cell receptor (beta chain). The antigen is not known. This sample was taken from a study of OX40 agonist ivuxolimab in advanced cancers. In the study overall: Ivuxolimab is an agonistic anti-OX40 (CD134) antibody, and patients were treated with it. Earlier treatment with anti-PD-1, anti-PD-L1 or anti-CTLA-4 was permitted, and about 40% had received some. General study findings and limits: Expanded clones were, on average, more numerous among CD8+ T cells than CD4+. Partly responding patients at 0.1-3.0 mg/kg showed some of the smallest clonal expansion.

Profiling relied on immunoSEQ multiplex PCR, and the TCRdb table lists in-frame clones only, not all of them. The sample records about 58,000 clones, approximately 83% being singletons. This clonotype was sampled from an adult with an advanced solid tumor such as melanoma, head and neck, liver or kidney cancer. Material: CD4+ or CD8+ T cells sorted from blood, obtained in a trial of the OX40 agonist ivuxolimab.

The CDR3, as DNA: TGTGCCAGCAAAGACAGGGGGAACACTGAAGCTTTCTTT. It specifies CASKDRGNTEAFF. This chain joins TRBV6-6 and TRBJ1-1; 8 bases fit TRBD1. The junction had 2 bases not matched to a gene; V was cut back by 7 bases and J by 1 base. This CDR3 contains 13 residues. Germline values: CDR1 MNHNY, CDR2 SVGAGI (reference sequence).